The 32 T cell receptor beta chains in this list originate from one sample, sequenced in a study of preoperative IRX-2 immunotherapy in early breast cancer. Here immunoSEQ multiplex PCR was the method, and the copy in TCRdb shows in-frame clones only, minus some. The repertoire consists of over 25,000 clones, with 81% occurring once and the leading ten covering 1% to 1.5%. Indicated treatment: preoperative locoregional IRX-2 cytokine immunotherapy. The sequencing here drew on lymph node tissue, taken after IRX-2 immunotherapy. The receptors derive from a human donor with breast cancer.

The chain couples TRBV10-2 to TRBJ2-7; the D gene is possibly TRBD1 (5 bases). CDR1 and CDR2 (germline): WSHSY, SAAADI. Trimming cost V 11 bases and J 4 bases, with 21 bases left between them. The CDR3 loop spans 14 amino acids. The CDR3: CAAGGHYSAYEQYV. Here the CDR3 DNA reads TGCGCCGCCGGCGGACATTATTCCGCTTACGAGCAGTACGTC.

Note on this clone: The CDR3 end lies 1 residue beyond the end of the read and is filled in from the germline J gene. The V gene is TRBV10-3, the J gene TRBJ1-1; D gene ambiguous. Looked up from germline, CDR1 is ENHRY and CDR2 is SYGVKD. This CDR3 has 13 residues. V lost 2 bases, J lost 8 bases, and 12 bases lay in between. The sequenced part of the CDR3 DNA is TGTGCCATCAGTGAGGGGTGGCTTCCCGAAGCTTTC. Its protein is CAISEGWLPEAF. The CDR3, in full, reads CAISEGWLPEAFF.

The V gene is TRBV19, the J gene TRBJ2-7; 8 nucleotides line up with TRBD1. Germline V gene lookup returns CDR1 LNHDA and CDR2 SQIVND (reference sequence). There are 15 residues in the CDR3. V was pared by 6 bases and J by 0 bases, with 7 bases of the junction left unmatched. In DNA, the CDR3 is TGTGCCAGTAGCCCTCGACAGGGGAACTCCTACGAGCAGTACTTC. Translated, it gives CASSPRQGNSYEQYF.

V gene TRBV19 combines with J gene TRBJ2-7; D is ambiguous. This CDR3 has 17 amino acids. The V end lost 3 bases, the J end lost 2 bases, and 20 bases lay between the germline ends. CDR1 LNHDA and CDR2 SQIVND come from the germline V gene (reference sequence). The CDR3 reads CASSISIAAIKPYEQYV. The DNA for the CDR3 is TGTGCCAGTAGTATCTCTATCGCAGCTATCAAGCCCTACGAGCAGTACGTC.

This clone was recorded a few times. The identical CDR3 is also encoded by other nucleotide sequences in the sample. V is TRBV6-8 and J is TRBJ1-2; a weak D match, TRBD1 (5 bases). The germline gives CDR1 MNHGY, CDR2 SAAAGT. The germline V and J ends were trimmed by 0 bases and 5 bases, with 10 bases remaining between them. The CDR3 runs to 14 residues. CDR3 bases: TGTGCCAGCAGTTACTCGACGGGGGGATATGGCTACACCTTC. It is translated as CASSYSTGGYGYTF.

The chain carries TRBV19 and TRBJ1-1; D call uncertain. This CDR3 contains 14 residues. Germline V gene lookup returns CDR1 LNHDA and CDR2 SQIVND (reference sequence). V lost 0 bases, J lost 4 bases, and 9 bases lay in between. Here the CDR3 reads CASSIDSGFTEAFF. In DNA form, the CDR3 reads TGTGCCAGTAGTATAGATTCGGGATTCACTGAAGCTTTCTTT.

The J gene is TRBJ1-2, the V gene TRBV5-1, with a tentative D call TRBD1 (6 bases). The V gene lost 0 bases and the J gene lost 4 bases, with 10 bases spanning the gap. This CDR3 comprises 14 residues. The germline CDR1 and CDR2 sequences are SGHRS and YFSETQ. CDR3 sequence reads: CASSLGTVVYGYTF. The CDR3 DNA follows: TGCGCCAGCAGCTTGGGGACAGTAGTCTATGGCTACACCTTC. Supplemented by reference TRBV5-1 and TRBJ1-2, the full variable domain reads KAGVTQTPRYLIKTRGQQVTLSCSPISGHRSVSWYQQTPGQGLQFLFEYFSETQRNKGNFPGRFSGRQFSNSRSEMNVSTLELGDSALYLCASSLGTVVYGYTFGSGTRLTVV.

This chain links TRBV5-1 with TRBJ1-2; 9 bases line up with TRBD1. V was pared by 4 bases and J by 4 bases, with 14 bases of the junction left unmatched. The CDR3 has 17 residues. Germline assignment: CDR1 SGHRS and CDR2 YFSETQ. In DNA, the CDR3 is TGCGCCAGCAGCCAGGGACAGGGCGGTCTCCCTCGCTATGGCTACACCTTC. This encodes CASSQGQGGLPRYGYTF.

This clone appeared a single time. As DNA, the CDR3 is TGTGCCAGCAGTCCTTCCAGCCGGGAACCCGGAGGAAACACCATATATTTT. Translation gives CASSPSSREPGGNTIYF. The genes are TRBV28 and TRBJ1-3; no definite D call. The germline CDR1 and CDR2 sequences are MDHEN and SYDVKM. Trimming removed 5 bases at V and 4 bases at J, with 21 bases between. CDR3 length equals 17 residues.

The chain joins TRBV11-3 to TRBJ2-5, with D unresolved. The CDR3 runs to 14 residues. Germline values: CDR1 SGHNT, CDR2 YENEEA. V gave up 1 base and J gave up 0 bases, with 6 bases separating them. CDR3 sequence (DNA): TGTGCCAGCAGCTTAGTCCGTAACCAAGAGACCCAGTACTTC. The encoded protein is CASSLVRNQETQYF.

The chain links TRBV6-8 to TRBJ1-2; no firm D call. There are 12 residues in the CDR3. The germline V gene has CDR1 MNHGY and CDR2 SAAAGT. Trimming left V 5 bases short and J 8 bases short, with 12 bases between. The CDR3 loop reads CASSPMITGYTF. CDR3 DNA: TGTGCCAGCAGTCCTATGATCACAGGCTACACCTTC.

The rearrangement uses TRBV11-3 and TRBJ1-6, with unresolved D. Trimming pared 2 bases from V and 7 bases from J, leaving 9 bases between. The CDR3 has 14 residues. Germline CDR1 and CDR2: SGHNT and YENEEA. CDR3 amino acids: CASSLTRKNSPLHF. In DNA form, the CDR3 reads TGTGCCAGCAGCTTAACGAGGAAGAATTCACCCCTCCACTTT.

The V call is TRBV6-8, the J call TRBJ1-6; D gene uncertain. Trimming shortened V by 7 bases and J by 8 bases, and 9 bases separated the two germline ends. The CDR3 runs 12 residues. Germline CDR1 reads MNHGY; CDR2 reads SAAAGT. The CDR3 sequence: CASKSRDSPLHF. Here the CDR3 DNA reads TGTGCCAGCAAAAGTCGAGATTCACCCCTCCACTTT.

This clone has a single count. This chain uses TRBV5-1 with TRBJ1-1, with 9 bases matching TRBD1. V lost 2 bases, J lost 4 bases, and 6 bases stayed unmatched. The CDR3 consists of 15 residues. From germline, CDR1 is SGHRS and CDR2 YFSETQ. CDR3 nucleotide sequence: TGCGCCAGCAGCTTCCAACAGGGGGCGTCCACTGAAGCTTTCTTT. The encoded protein is CASSFQQGASTEAFF.

The CDR3 coding sequence is TGTGCCAGCAGCTTAGTTGGGGGAGGCTATGGCTACACCTTC. Translated, it gives CASSLVGGGYGYTF. The rearrangement links TRBV11-3 to TRBJ1-2; a possible D gene is TRBD1 (5 bases). The CDR3 sequence is 14 residues long. Trimming left V 1 base short and J 4 bases short, with 10 bases between. CDR1 and CDR2 from the germline V gene are SGHNT and YENEEA.

The chain uses TRBV29-1 and TRBJ1-1; 7 nucleotides match TRBD1. The germline V gene has CDR1 SQVTM and CDR2 ANQGSEA. The CDR3 runs to 12 residues. Unmatched junction bases numbered 3, after V lost 4 bases and J lost 4 bases. The CDR3 sequence: CSVAGGATEAFF. CDR3 DNA sequence: TGCAGCGTTGCAGGGGGGGCCACTGAAGCTTTCTTT.

This sequence joins TRBV29-1 and TRBJ2-7, with a weak D call TRBD2 (5 bases). There are 14 residues in the CDR3. Trimming took 6 bases from V and 0 from J, leaving 15 bases between them. Germline assignment: CDR1 SQVTM and CDR2 ANQGSEA. CDR3: CSVATDGSSYEQYV. CDR3 bases: TGCAGCGTCGCAACAGATGGGAGCTCCTACGAGCAGTACGTC.

CDR3 DNA sequence: TGTGCCAGCAGCCAATCTCAGGGGAACACTGAAGCTTTCTTT. It translates to CASSQSQGNTEAFF. V gene TRBV16 combines with J gene TRBJ1-1, with a tentative D call TRBD1 (5 bases). The CDR3 extends over 14 amino acids. Between the trimmed V and J ends, which lost 0 bases and 1 base, there was a span of 6 bases. CDR1 is KGHSY, CDR2 FQNENV, per germline.

V usage is TRBV10-3 and J usage is TRBJ1-2; TRBD1 matches at 7 bases. In germline, CDR1 is ENHRY, CDR2 SYGVKD. The trim removed 5 bases at V and 7 bases at J, leaving 7 bases unmatched. The CDR3 contains 13 residues. The CDR3 sequence is CAISYTGEGGYTF. Written as DNA, the CDR3 is TGTGCCATCAGTTACACAGGGGAGGGTGGCTACACCTTC.

The V and J genes are TRBV7-5 and TRBJ2-5; TRBD2, the table's D call, lacks a check against the DNA. TRBV7-5 is given as a pseudogene. This CDR3 spans 16 amino acids. CDR3 sequence reads: CASTPLGGPYQETQYF. DNA of the CDR3: TGTGCCAGCACCCCCCTCGGGGGACCTTACCAAGAGACCCAGTACTTC.

The genes are TRBV6-9 and TRBJ2-5, with a weak D call TRBD2 (5 bases). The CDR3 spans 14 residues. Trimming left V 7 bases short and J 5 bases short, with 17 bases between. Germline V CDR1 and CDR2: MNHGY, SVAAGI. CDR3 region: CASMRVLSEETQYF. DNA of the CDR3: TGTGCCAGCATGCGGGTTTTAAGCGAGGAGACCCAGTACTTC.

The V call is TRBV12-5, the J call TRBJ2-7; a weak D match, TRBD2 (6 bases). Germline CDR1 is LGHNT and CDR2 is FRNRAP. The CDR3 is 13 residues long. In DNA form, the CDR3 reads TGTGCCAGTCCTATTGGAGGGATCGTCGAGCAGTACGTC. This codes for CASPIGGIVEQYV.

The rearrangement links TRBV7-6 to TRBJ1-6; D remains unclear. CDR1 is SGHVS and CDR2 is FNYEAQ in the germline V gene. This CDR3 is built from 15 residues. Trimming took 6 bases from V and 7 from J, leaving 16 bases between them. The CDR3 DNA follows: TGTGCCAGCAGATCGGTATGGAGTGGGAATTCACCCCTCCACTTT. Its translation: CASRSVWSGNSPLHF.

The rearrangement joins TRBV6-8 to TRBJ2-7, with 7 bases that match TRBD1. Germline V gene lookup returns CDR1 MNHGY and CDR2 SAAAGT. This CDR3 comprises 14 residues. Trimming took 3 bases from V and 2 from J; bases not matched to a gene: 4. The CDR3 reads CASSYTDRAYEQYF. Written as DNA, the CDR3 is TGTGCCAGCAGTTATACCGACAGGGCCTACGAGCAGTACTTC.

V usage is TRBV6-8 and J usage is TRBJ2-1, with 10 bases identical to TRBD1. V gave up 5 bases and J gave up 16 bases; unmatched junction bases: 11. Germline V gives CDR1 MNHGY, CDR2 SAAAGT. There are 13 residues in the CDR3. For the CDR3, the DNA is TGTGCCAGCAGTATCCGACAGGGGGCGCGATCTTTCTTC. Translated, it gives CASSIRQGARSFF.

The chain joins TRBV12-5 to TRBJ1-1; the D gene is possibly TRBD1 (6 bases). Germline V gives CDR1 LGHNT, CDR2 FRNRAP. The CDR3 runs to 13 residues. CDR3 amino acids: CATKGHLNTEAFF. The CDR3 DNA reads TGTGCCACCAAGGGACACTTGAACACTGAAGCTTTCTTT.

The CDR3 DNA reads TGTGCCAGCAGCTTAGGACGGACTTCCAACGTCCTGACTTTC. It is translated as CASSLGRTSNVLTF. This chain joins TRBV7-2 and TRBJ2-6, with D maybe TRBD2 (5 bases). Germline V CDR1 and CDR2: SGHTA, FQGNSA. This CDR3 has 14 residues. Trimming removed 1 base at V and 8 bases at J, with 9 bases between.

The DNA of the CDR3 is TGTGCCAGCAGCGGGACAGAGGGTCGTGATACGCAGTATTTT. Translation: CASSGTEGRDTQYF. This chain links TRBV6-8 with TRBJ2-3; TRBD1 agrees at 7 bases. Unmatched junction bases numbered 9, after V lost 6 bases and J lost 6 bases. The CDR3 covers 14 residues. Per germline, CDR1 MNHGY and CDR2 SAAAGT.

The V and J genes are TRBV18 and TRBJ2-7; the match to TRBD1 covers 8 bases. V was clipped by 3 bases and J by 0 bases; unmatched bases: 1. Germline V gene sequence: CDR1 KGHSH, CDR2 LQKENI. The CDR3 has 14 amino acids. The CDR3 DNA sequence: TGTGCCAGCTCACCGGGACAGGCCTCCTACGAGCAGTACTTC. This translates into CASSPGQASYEQYF.

The chain couples TRBV29-1 to TRBJ2-3; the D gene is possibly TRBD2 (6 bases). The CDR3 runs to 13 residues. V was clipped by 6 bases and J by 2 bases, with 12 bases between them. Per germline, CDR1 SQVTM and CDR2 ANQGSEA. The CDR3 here is CSVGTLSTDTQYF. The CDR3 bases are TGCAGCGTGGGGACTCTCTCCACAGATACGCAGTATTTT.

This clone occurred a few times. This chain connects TRBV7-6 to TRBJ1-5; tentative D call: TRBD1 (5 bases). With 5 bases removed from V and 4 bases from J, the gap between germline ends came to 12 bases. This CDR3 has 14 amino acids. Germline lookup yields CDR1 SGHVS and CDR2 FNYEAQ. In nucleotides, the CDR3 is TGTGCCAGCAGCCACCGGGACGGAAATCAGCCCCAGCATTTT. Translating gives CASSHRDGNQPQHF.

DNA for the CDR3: TGTGCCAGCAATCGGGGGAACACTGAAGCTTTCTTT. Its translation is CASNRGNTEAFF. The genes are TRBV6-8 and TRBJ1-1; D ambiguous. Germline loops: CDR1 MNHGY, CDR2 SAAAGT. The ends were cut back, 7 bases at V and 1 base at J, with 7 bases in the middle. This CDR3 contains 12 residues.